A single sample gave rise to the 9 T cell receptor beta chains below, sequenced in a study of blood T cell repertoires in COVID-19 (dated by TCRdb to the early 2020s). Library method: the immunoSEQ multiplex PCR assay. TCRdb's version of the immuneACCESS table is confined to in-frame rearrangements and falls short of the full clone set. An unresolved V gene accounts for under half of the shortfall where checked; the remainder is of unknown origin. The sample records 250,000 to 350,000 clones, roughly 90% of which are singletons. Roughly 2.3% of the sample belongs to the ten largest clones. The sequenced sample was peripheral blood. The origin of the receptors is a woman aged 25 to 39 with COVID-19, enrolled during active disease.

This rearrangement joins TRBV19 to TRBJ1-1; TRBD1 aligns across 7 bases. J gave up 0 bases and V 6 bases, and 13 bases lay outside the gene matches. Germline loops: CDR1 LNHDA, CDR2 SQIVND (reference sequence). This CDR3 has 17 amino acids. The CDR3 loop is CASSPDLLTGLNTEAFF. For the CDR3, the DNA is TGTGCCAGTAGCCCCGATTTATTGACAGGGCTGAACACTGAAGCTTTCTTT.

The chain links TRBV7-9 to TRBJ2-1; D is uncertain. The CDR3 covers 12 residues. V was clipped by 6 bases and J by 4 bases, with 7 bases between them. The V gene's germline CDR1 is SEHNR and CDR2 FQNEAQ (reference sequence). The CDR3 DNA reads as TGTGCCAGCAGTCTACAGTACAATGAGCAGTTCTTC. It codes for CASSLQYNEQFF. Complete variable domain (other parts from reference TRBV7-9 and TRBJ2-1): DTGVSQNPRHKITKRGQNVTFRCDPISEHNRLYWYRQTLGQGPEFLTYFQNEAQLEKSRLLSDRFSAERPKGSFSTLEIQRTEQGDSAMYLCASSLQYNEQFFGPGTRLTVL.

V and J are TRBV4-1 and TRBJ2-1, with 9 bases lining up with TRBD2. Germline-derived CDR1 and CDR2 are MGHRA and YSYEKL. V dropped 1 base and J dropped 2; count of bases not matched to a gene: 6. The CDR3 covers 17 residues. CDR3 sequence (DNA): TGCGCCAGCAGCCAAGGAGGGGCTAGCGGGACCTACAATGAGCAGTTCTTC. Amino acids: CASSQGGASGTYNEQFF.

The chain couples TRBV30 to TRBJ1-3, with a weak D call TRBD1 (5 bases). V lost 0 bases and J lost 0, with 9 bases in between. Per germline, CDR1 GTSNPN and CDR2 SVGIG (reference sequence). CDR3 length: 15 residues. This chain's CDR3 is CAWSVGLYSGNTIYF. The CDR3 nucleotides read TGTGCCTGGAGTGTGGGGCTCTACTCTGGAAACACCATATATTTT.

Notes on this clone: Distinct nucleotide sequences in the sample also encode this CDR3. The gene calls are TRBV19 and TRBJ1-1, with no clear D. The CDR3 contains 13 residues. CDR1 is LNHDA and CDR2 is SQIVND in the germline V gene (reference sequence). Trimming left V 6 bases short and J 1 base short, with 9 bases between. CDR3 DNA: TGTGCCAGTAGACGGACTGAGAACACTGAAGCTTTCTTT. Amino acids: CASRRTENTEAFF.

This rearrangement joins TRBV5-1 to TRBJ1-1; D perhaps matches TRBD1 (5 bases). Per germline, CDR1 SGHRS and CDR2 YFSETQ. Trimming cost V 1 base and J 4 bases, with 11 bases left between them. This CDR3 spans 14 amino acids. CDR3 protein: CASSLTGRATEAFF. The DNA of the CDR3 is TGCGCCAGCAGCTTGACGGGCAGGGCCACTGAAGCTTTCTTT.

This chain links TRBV6-5 with TRBJ1-2; 8 bases map to TRBD1. The V and J ends lost 5 bases and 2 bases, in that order; junction bases with no gene match: 4. The CDR3 runs 14 residues. Germline V CDR1 and CDR2: MNHEY, SVGAGI. This chain's CDR3 is CASSPDRVNYGYTF. As DNA, the CDR3 is TGTGCCAGCAGTCCGGACAGGGTAAACTATGGCTACACCTTC.

This clone occurred a few times. The chain links TRBV6-1 to TRBJ2-7; weak D call: TRBD1 (6 bases). Germline CDR1 and CDR2: MNHNS and SASEGT. Trimming took off 6 bases at V and 7 bases at J, with 16 bases between the two ends. The CDR3 consists of 13 residues. The CDR3 reads CASRGYRDGEQYF. The CDR3 coding sequence is TGTGCCAGCAGGGGCTACAGGGACGGGGAGCAGTACTTC.

The chain has TRBV7-9 and TRBJ1-5; D is possibly TRBD1 (5 bases). The CDR3 has 16 amino acids. CDR1 and CDR2 (germline): SEHNR, FQNEAQ (reference sequence). V was clipped by 1 base and J by 6 bases, with 16 bases between them. The CDR3 loop is CASSLGSQGGGQPQHF. The CDR3 DNA reads as TGTGCCAGCAGCTTAGGAAGTCAGGGCGGGGGTCAGCCCCAGCATTTT.